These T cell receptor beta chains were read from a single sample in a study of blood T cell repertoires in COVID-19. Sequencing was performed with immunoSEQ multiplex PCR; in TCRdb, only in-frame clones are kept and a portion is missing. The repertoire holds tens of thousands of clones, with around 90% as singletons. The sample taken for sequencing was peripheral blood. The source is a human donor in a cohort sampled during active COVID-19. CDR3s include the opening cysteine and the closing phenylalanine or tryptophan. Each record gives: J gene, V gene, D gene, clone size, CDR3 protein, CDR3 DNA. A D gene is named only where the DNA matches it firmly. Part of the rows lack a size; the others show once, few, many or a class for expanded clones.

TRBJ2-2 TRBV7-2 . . CASSLVRDRGELFF TGTGCCAGCAGCTTAGTTCGGGATAGAGGGGAGCTGTTTTTT
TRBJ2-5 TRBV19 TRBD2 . CASSSTSRETQYF TGTGCCAGTTCCTCGACTAGCCGGGAGACCCAGTACTTC
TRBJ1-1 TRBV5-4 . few CASSATYPGNTEAFF TGTGCCAGCAGCGCCACTTACCCGGGGAACACTGAAGCTTTCTTT
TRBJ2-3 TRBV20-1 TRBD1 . CSATDRGRGDTQYF TGCAGTGCTACTGACAGGGGGCGAGGAGATACGCAGTATTTT
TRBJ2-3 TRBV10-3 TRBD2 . CAISEGLAGATDTQYF TGTGCCATCAGTGAGGGACTAGCGGGAGCCACAGATACGCAGTATTTT
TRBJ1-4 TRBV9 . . CASSQRGGGEKLFF TGTGCCAGCAGCCAGCGGGGGGGTGGCGAAAAACTGTTTTTT
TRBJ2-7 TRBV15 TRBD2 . CATSRDTGTSGGRNEQYF TGTGCCACCAGCAGAGATACCGGGACTAGCGGGGGGAGGAACGAGCAGTACTTC
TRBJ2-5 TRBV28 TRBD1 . CASSRQGEETQYF TGTGCCAGCAGCCGACAGGGGGAAGAGACCCAGTACTTC
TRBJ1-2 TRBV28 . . CASSVVVEYNYGYTF TGTGCCAGCAGTGTGGTGGTCGAGTATAACTATGGCTACACCTTC
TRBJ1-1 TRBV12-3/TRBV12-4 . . CASSLVRVSEAFF TGTGCCAGCAGTTTGGTCCGGGTGAGTGAAGCTTTCTTT
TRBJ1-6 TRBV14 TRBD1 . CASSLNRGSSSPLHF TGTGCCAGCAGCCTGAACAGGGGGAGTAGCTCACCCCTCCACTTT
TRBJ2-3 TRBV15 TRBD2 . CATSRGLAGLTDTQYF TGTGCCACCAGCAGGGGACTAGCGGGGCTCACAGATACGCAGTATTTT
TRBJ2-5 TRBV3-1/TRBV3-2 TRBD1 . CASSLTTGETQYF TGTGCCAGCAGCCTTACGACAGGGGAGACCCAGTACTTC
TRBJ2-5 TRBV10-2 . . CASSPRRTIEETQYF TGCGCCAGCAGCCCCCGCCGGACAATTGAAGAGACCCAGTACTTC
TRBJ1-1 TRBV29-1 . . CSVDEKMNTEAFF TGCAGCGTTGACGAGAAAATGAACACTGAAGCTTTCTTT
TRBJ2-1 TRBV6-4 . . CASSFLGGATEQFF TGTGCCAGCAGTTTTCTTGGGGGGGCCACTGAGCAGTTCTTC
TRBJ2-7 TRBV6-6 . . CASSDDTGDGEQYF TGTGCCAGCAGTGATGATACGGGGGACGGCGAGCAGTACTTC
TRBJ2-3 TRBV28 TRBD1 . CASISQGAASLPLTDTQYF TGTGCCAGCATCTCTCAGGGGGCTGCTAGCCTTCCCCTCACAGATACGCAGTATTTT
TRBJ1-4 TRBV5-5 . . CASSWRVRDGEEKLFF TGTGCCAGCAGCTGGAGGGTAAGGGACGGAGAGGAAAAACTGTTTTTT
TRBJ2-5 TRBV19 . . CASSQARQETQYF TGTGCCAGTAGCCAGGCTCGCCAAGAGACCCAGTACTTC
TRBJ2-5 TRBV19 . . CASSSTDGGAETQYF TGTGCCAGTAGTAGTACAGACGGAGGGGCGGAGACCCAGTACTTC
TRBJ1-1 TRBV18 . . CASSPTEGTEAFF TGTGCCAGCTCACCGACAGAAGGGACTGAAGCTTTCTTT
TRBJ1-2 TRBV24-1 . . CATSDFGVDYGYTF TGTGCCACCAGTGATTTCGGGGTTGACTATGGCTACACCTTC
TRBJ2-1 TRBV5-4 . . CASSPPASSYNEQFF TGTGCCAGCAGCCCCCCCGCCAGCTCCTACAATGAGCAGTTCTTC
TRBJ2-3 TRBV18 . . CASSPEVRGDTQYF TGTGCCAGCTCACCAGAGGTCAGGGGAGATACGCAGTATTTT
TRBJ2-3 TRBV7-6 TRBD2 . CASSLGRRGSRTDTQYF TGTGCCAGCAGCTTAGGTCGGCGCGGGAGTCGCACAGATACGCAGTATTTT
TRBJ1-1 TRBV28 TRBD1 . CASSRTRGRGRTVEWYTEAFF TGTGCCAGCAGTCGCACAAGGGGCAGGGGGCGGACCGTCGAATGGTACACTGAAGCTTTCTTT
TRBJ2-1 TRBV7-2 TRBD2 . CASSLRTSGGRVYNEQFF TGTGCCAGCAGCCTCCGGACTAGCGGGGGCCGAGTCTACAATGAGCAGTTCTTC
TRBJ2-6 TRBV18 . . CASSPSTGFKGANVLTF TGTGCCAGCTCACCCTCCACAGGGTTTAAAGGGGCCAACGTCCTGACTTTC
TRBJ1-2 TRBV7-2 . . CASSSRTDYGYTF TGTGCCAGCAGCTCCAGGACAGACTATGGCTACACCTTC
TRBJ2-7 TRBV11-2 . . CASSSQTGTYEQYF TGTGCCAGCAGCTCCCAGACAGGTACCTACGAGCAGTACTTC
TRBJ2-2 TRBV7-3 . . CASSSRGKGTGELFF TGTGCCAGCAGCTCCCGGGGGAAAGGGACCGGGGAGCTGTTTTTT
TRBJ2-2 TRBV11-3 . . CASSLQDFPGELFF TGTGCCAGCAGCTTACAGGACTTCCCCGGGGAGCTGTTTTTT
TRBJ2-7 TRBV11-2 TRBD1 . CASSLDGAGGLYEQYF TGTGCCAGCAGCTTAGATGGGGCAGGGGGCCTCTACGAGCAGTACTTC
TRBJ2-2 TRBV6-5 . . CASRPGQPPTGELFF TGTGCCAGCAGGCCCGGACAGCCCCCCACCGGGGAGCTGTTTTTT
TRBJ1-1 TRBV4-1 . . CASSQDKGGNTEAFF TGCGCCAGCAGCCAAGATAAAGGAGGGAACACTGAAGCTTTCTTT
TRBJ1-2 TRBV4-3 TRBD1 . CASSQDRDRATGYTF TGCGCCAGCAGCCAAGACCGGGACAGGGCCACTGGCTACACCTTC
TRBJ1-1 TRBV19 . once CASSIGGRLNTEAFF TGTGCCAGTAGTATAGGGGGCAGGCTGAACACTGAAGCTTTCTTT
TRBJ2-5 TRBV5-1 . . CASSAEGRETQYF TGCGCCAGCAGCGCCGAGGGCCGAGAGACCCAGTACTTC
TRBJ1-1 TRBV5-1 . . CASSSDSFTEAFF TGCGCCAGCAGCTCCGACAGTTTCACTGAAGCTTTCTTT
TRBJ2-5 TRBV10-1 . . CASSLQGSETQYF TGCGCCAGCAGTTTACAGGGTTCTGAGACCCAGTACTTC
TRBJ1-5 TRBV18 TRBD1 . CASSPDRIDQPQHF TGTGCCAGCTCACCGGACAGGATCGATCAGCCCCAGCATTTT
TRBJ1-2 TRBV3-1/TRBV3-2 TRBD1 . CASSHRDRENYGYTF TGTGCCAGCAGCCACCGAGACAGGGAGAACTATGGCTACACCTTC
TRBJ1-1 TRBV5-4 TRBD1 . CASGGPGQGYEAFF TGTGCCAGCGGGGGACCGGGACAGGGGTATGAAGCTTTCTTT
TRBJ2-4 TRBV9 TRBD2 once CASSARPGTSGANIQYF TGTGCCAGCAGCGCGCGTCCCGGGACTAGCGGGGCAAACATTCAGTACTTC
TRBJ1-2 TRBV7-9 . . CASSSQGYDYGYTF TGTGCCAGCAGCTCCCAGGGTTACGACTATGGCTACACCTTC
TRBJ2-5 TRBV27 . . CASSPGTWETQYF TGTGCCAGCAGTCCAGGGACTTGGGAGACCCAGTACTTC
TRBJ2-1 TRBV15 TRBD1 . CATSDRDRGFDEQFF TGTGCCACCAGCGACCGGGACAGGGGGTTCGATGAGCAGTTCTTC
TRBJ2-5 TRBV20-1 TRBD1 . CSASRQGGETQYF TGCAGTGCTAGTCGACAGGGTGGGGAGACCCAGTACTTC
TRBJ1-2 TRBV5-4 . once CASSLDRTGYTF TGTGCCAGCAGCCTCGACAGAACGGGCTACACCTTC
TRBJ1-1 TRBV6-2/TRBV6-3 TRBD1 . CASSRTGGATEAFF TGTGCCAGCAGCCGGACAGGGGGGGCCACTGAAGCTTTCTTT
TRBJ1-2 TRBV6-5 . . CASSYSTANYGYTF TGTGCCAGCAGTTACTCGACAGCTAACTATGGCTACACCTTC